This entry lists 3 T cell receptor beta chains sequenced from one sample in a study of blood T cell repertoires in COVID-19. The assay was immunoSEQ multiplex PCR, and TCRdb's table has in-frame clones only and misses some. The table records approximately 160,000 clones, 84% of them present only once. Sequenced input: peripheral blood. These TCRs come from a woman aged 50 to 60 in a cohort sampled during active or convalescent COVID-19.

This clone has only one observation. The rearrangement uses TRBV19 and TRBJ2-5, with 10 bases fitting TRBD1. After removal of 7 bases from V and 2 bases from J, the junction contained 7 bases not matched to a gene. The V gene's germline CDR1 is LNHDA and CDR2 SQIVND (reference sequence). This CDR3 spans 15 amino acids. CDR3 sequence: CASIPTGGSQETQYF. The CDR3 DNA follows: TGTGCCAGTATTCCGACAGGGGGCTCGCAAGAGACCCAGTACTTC.

This clone was seen only once. V and J are TRBV6-5 and TRBJ1-6; D not certain. The V end lost 6 bases, the J end lost 7 bases, and 16 bases lay between the germline ends. Germline V CDR1 and CDR2: MNHEY, SVGAGI. The CDR3 loop spans 15 amino acids. Here the CDR3 DNA reads TGTGCCAGCAGCCGCAGGTTCGCTCAAAATTCACCCCTCCACTTT. It is translated as CASSRRFAQNSPLHF.

The chain joins TRBV4-3 to TRBJ1-1; no clear D gene. The germline V and J ends were trimmed by 2 bases and 0 bases, with 7 bases remaining between them. Germline V gene lookup returns CDR1 LGHNA and CDR2 YSLEER. The CDR3 length is 14 residues. The CDR3 protein is CASSQQVMNTEAFF. CDR3 sequence (DNA): TGCGCCAGCAGCCAACAGGTAATGAACACTGAAGCTTTCTTT.